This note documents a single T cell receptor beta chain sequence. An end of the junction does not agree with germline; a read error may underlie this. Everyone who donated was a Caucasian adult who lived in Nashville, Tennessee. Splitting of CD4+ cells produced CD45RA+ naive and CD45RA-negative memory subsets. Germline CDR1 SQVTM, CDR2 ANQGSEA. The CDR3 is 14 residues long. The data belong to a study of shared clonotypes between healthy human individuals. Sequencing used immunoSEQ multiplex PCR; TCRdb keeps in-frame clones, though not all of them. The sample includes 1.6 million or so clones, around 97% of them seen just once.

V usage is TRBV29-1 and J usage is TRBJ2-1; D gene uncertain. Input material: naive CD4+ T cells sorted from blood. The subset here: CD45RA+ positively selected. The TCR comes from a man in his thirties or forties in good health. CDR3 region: CSVELRLSHNEQFF. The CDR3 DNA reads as TGCAGCGTTGAATTACGCCTCTCCCACAATGAGCAGTTCTTC.